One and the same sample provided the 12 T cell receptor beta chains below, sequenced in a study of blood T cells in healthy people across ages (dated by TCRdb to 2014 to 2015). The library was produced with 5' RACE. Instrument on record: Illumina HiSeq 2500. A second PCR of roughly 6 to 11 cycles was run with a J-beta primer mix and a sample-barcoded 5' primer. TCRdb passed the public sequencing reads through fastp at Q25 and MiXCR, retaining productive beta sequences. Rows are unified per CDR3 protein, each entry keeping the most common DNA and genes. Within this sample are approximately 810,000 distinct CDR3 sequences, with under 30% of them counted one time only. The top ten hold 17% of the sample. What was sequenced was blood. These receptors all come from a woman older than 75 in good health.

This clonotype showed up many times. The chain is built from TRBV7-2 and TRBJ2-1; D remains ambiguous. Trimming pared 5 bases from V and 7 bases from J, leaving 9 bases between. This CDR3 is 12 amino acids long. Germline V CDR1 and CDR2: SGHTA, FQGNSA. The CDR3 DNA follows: TGTGCCAGCAGCCTCCAGAGGAATGAGCAGTTCTTC. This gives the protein CASSLQRNEQFF.

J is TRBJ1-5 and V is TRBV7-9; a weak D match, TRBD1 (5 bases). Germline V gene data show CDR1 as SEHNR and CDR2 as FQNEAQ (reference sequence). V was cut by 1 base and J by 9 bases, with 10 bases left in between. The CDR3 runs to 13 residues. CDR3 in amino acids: CASSLEGTGPQHF. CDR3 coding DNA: TGTGCCAGCAGCTTAGAAGGGACGGGGCCCCAGCATTTT.

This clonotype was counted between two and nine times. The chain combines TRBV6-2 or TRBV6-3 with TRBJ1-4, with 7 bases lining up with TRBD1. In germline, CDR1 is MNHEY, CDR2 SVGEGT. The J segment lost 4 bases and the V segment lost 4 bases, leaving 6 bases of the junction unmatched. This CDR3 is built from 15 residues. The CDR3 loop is CASSSPGQFNEKLFF. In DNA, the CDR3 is TGTGCCAGCAGTTCCCCGGGACAGTTTAATGAAAAACTGTTTTTT.

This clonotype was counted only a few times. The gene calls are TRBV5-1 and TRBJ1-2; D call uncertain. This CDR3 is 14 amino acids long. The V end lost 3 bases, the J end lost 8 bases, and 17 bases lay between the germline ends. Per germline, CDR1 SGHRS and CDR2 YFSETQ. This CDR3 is CASSSSGPPGGYTF. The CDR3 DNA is TGCGCCAGCAGCTCCTCCGGGCCGCCCGGGGGCTACACCTTC.

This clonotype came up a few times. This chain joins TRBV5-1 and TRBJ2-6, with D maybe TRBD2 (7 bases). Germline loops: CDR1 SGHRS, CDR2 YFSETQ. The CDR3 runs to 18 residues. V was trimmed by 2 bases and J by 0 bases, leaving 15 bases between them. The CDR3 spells CASSFLGEGDSGANVLTF. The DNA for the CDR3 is TGCGCCAGCAGCTTTTTAGGGGAGGGGGACTCTGGGGCCAACGTCCTGACTTTC.

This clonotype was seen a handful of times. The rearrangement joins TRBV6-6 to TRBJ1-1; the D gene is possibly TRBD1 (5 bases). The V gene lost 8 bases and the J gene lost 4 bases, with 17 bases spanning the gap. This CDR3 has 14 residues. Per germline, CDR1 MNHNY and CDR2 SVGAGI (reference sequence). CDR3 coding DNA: TGTGCCAGCCTTGAGCAGGGCGGGCTCACTGAAGCTTTCTTT. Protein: CASLEQGGLTEAFF.

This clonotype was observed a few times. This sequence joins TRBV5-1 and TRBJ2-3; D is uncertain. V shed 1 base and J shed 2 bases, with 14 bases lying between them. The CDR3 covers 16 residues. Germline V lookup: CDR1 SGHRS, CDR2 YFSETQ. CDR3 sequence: CASSLSGSTTTDTQYF. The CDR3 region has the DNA TGCGCCAGCAGCTTGTCTGGCAGTACTACCACAGATACGCAGTATTTT.

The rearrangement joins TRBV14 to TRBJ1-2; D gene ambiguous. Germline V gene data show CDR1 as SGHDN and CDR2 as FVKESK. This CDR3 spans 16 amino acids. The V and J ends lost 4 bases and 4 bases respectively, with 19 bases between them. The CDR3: CASSLLVTFSTYGYTF. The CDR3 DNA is TGTGCCAGCAGCCTCCTCGTAACATTCTCCACCTATGGCTACACCTTC.

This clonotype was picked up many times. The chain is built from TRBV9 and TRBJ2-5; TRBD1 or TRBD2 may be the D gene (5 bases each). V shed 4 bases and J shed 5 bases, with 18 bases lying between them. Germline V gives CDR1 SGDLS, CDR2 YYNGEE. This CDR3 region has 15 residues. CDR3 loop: CASSSSLGVAETQYF. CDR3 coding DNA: TGTGCCAGCAGCTCCTCCTTGGGGGTAGCGGAGACCCAGTACTTC.

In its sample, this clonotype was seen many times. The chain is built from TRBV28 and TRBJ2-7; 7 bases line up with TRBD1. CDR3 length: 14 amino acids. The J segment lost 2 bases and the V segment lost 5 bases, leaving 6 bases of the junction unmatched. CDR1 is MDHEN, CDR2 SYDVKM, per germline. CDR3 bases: TGTGCCAGCAGTCCAGACAGGGAACCCTACGAGCAGTACTTC. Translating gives CASSPDREPYEQYF.

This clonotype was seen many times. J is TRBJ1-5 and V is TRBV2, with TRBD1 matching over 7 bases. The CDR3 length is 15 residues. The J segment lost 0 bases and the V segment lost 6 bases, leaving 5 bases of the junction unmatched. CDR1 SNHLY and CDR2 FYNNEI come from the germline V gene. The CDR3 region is CASRGQMNSNQPQHF. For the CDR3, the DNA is TGTGCCAGCAGGGGACAGATGAATAGCAATCAGCCCCAGCATTTT. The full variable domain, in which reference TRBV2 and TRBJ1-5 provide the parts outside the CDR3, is EPEVTQTPSHQVTQMGQEVILRCVPISNHLYFYWYRQILGQKVEFLVSFYNNEISEKSEIFDDQFSVERPDGSNFTLKIRSTKLEDSAMYFCASRGQMNSNQPQHFGDGTRLSIL.

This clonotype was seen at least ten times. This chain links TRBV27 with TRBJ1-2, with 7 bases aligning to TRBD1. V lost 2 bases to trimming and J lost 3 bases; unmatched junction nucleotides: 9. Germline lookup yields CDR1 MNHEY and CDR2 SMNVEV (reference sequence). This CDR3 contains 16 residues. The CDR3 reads CASSLVGLTGDYGYTF. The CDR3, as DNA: TGTGCCAGCAGTTTAGTGGGCCTTACAGGGGACTATGGCTACACCTTC.